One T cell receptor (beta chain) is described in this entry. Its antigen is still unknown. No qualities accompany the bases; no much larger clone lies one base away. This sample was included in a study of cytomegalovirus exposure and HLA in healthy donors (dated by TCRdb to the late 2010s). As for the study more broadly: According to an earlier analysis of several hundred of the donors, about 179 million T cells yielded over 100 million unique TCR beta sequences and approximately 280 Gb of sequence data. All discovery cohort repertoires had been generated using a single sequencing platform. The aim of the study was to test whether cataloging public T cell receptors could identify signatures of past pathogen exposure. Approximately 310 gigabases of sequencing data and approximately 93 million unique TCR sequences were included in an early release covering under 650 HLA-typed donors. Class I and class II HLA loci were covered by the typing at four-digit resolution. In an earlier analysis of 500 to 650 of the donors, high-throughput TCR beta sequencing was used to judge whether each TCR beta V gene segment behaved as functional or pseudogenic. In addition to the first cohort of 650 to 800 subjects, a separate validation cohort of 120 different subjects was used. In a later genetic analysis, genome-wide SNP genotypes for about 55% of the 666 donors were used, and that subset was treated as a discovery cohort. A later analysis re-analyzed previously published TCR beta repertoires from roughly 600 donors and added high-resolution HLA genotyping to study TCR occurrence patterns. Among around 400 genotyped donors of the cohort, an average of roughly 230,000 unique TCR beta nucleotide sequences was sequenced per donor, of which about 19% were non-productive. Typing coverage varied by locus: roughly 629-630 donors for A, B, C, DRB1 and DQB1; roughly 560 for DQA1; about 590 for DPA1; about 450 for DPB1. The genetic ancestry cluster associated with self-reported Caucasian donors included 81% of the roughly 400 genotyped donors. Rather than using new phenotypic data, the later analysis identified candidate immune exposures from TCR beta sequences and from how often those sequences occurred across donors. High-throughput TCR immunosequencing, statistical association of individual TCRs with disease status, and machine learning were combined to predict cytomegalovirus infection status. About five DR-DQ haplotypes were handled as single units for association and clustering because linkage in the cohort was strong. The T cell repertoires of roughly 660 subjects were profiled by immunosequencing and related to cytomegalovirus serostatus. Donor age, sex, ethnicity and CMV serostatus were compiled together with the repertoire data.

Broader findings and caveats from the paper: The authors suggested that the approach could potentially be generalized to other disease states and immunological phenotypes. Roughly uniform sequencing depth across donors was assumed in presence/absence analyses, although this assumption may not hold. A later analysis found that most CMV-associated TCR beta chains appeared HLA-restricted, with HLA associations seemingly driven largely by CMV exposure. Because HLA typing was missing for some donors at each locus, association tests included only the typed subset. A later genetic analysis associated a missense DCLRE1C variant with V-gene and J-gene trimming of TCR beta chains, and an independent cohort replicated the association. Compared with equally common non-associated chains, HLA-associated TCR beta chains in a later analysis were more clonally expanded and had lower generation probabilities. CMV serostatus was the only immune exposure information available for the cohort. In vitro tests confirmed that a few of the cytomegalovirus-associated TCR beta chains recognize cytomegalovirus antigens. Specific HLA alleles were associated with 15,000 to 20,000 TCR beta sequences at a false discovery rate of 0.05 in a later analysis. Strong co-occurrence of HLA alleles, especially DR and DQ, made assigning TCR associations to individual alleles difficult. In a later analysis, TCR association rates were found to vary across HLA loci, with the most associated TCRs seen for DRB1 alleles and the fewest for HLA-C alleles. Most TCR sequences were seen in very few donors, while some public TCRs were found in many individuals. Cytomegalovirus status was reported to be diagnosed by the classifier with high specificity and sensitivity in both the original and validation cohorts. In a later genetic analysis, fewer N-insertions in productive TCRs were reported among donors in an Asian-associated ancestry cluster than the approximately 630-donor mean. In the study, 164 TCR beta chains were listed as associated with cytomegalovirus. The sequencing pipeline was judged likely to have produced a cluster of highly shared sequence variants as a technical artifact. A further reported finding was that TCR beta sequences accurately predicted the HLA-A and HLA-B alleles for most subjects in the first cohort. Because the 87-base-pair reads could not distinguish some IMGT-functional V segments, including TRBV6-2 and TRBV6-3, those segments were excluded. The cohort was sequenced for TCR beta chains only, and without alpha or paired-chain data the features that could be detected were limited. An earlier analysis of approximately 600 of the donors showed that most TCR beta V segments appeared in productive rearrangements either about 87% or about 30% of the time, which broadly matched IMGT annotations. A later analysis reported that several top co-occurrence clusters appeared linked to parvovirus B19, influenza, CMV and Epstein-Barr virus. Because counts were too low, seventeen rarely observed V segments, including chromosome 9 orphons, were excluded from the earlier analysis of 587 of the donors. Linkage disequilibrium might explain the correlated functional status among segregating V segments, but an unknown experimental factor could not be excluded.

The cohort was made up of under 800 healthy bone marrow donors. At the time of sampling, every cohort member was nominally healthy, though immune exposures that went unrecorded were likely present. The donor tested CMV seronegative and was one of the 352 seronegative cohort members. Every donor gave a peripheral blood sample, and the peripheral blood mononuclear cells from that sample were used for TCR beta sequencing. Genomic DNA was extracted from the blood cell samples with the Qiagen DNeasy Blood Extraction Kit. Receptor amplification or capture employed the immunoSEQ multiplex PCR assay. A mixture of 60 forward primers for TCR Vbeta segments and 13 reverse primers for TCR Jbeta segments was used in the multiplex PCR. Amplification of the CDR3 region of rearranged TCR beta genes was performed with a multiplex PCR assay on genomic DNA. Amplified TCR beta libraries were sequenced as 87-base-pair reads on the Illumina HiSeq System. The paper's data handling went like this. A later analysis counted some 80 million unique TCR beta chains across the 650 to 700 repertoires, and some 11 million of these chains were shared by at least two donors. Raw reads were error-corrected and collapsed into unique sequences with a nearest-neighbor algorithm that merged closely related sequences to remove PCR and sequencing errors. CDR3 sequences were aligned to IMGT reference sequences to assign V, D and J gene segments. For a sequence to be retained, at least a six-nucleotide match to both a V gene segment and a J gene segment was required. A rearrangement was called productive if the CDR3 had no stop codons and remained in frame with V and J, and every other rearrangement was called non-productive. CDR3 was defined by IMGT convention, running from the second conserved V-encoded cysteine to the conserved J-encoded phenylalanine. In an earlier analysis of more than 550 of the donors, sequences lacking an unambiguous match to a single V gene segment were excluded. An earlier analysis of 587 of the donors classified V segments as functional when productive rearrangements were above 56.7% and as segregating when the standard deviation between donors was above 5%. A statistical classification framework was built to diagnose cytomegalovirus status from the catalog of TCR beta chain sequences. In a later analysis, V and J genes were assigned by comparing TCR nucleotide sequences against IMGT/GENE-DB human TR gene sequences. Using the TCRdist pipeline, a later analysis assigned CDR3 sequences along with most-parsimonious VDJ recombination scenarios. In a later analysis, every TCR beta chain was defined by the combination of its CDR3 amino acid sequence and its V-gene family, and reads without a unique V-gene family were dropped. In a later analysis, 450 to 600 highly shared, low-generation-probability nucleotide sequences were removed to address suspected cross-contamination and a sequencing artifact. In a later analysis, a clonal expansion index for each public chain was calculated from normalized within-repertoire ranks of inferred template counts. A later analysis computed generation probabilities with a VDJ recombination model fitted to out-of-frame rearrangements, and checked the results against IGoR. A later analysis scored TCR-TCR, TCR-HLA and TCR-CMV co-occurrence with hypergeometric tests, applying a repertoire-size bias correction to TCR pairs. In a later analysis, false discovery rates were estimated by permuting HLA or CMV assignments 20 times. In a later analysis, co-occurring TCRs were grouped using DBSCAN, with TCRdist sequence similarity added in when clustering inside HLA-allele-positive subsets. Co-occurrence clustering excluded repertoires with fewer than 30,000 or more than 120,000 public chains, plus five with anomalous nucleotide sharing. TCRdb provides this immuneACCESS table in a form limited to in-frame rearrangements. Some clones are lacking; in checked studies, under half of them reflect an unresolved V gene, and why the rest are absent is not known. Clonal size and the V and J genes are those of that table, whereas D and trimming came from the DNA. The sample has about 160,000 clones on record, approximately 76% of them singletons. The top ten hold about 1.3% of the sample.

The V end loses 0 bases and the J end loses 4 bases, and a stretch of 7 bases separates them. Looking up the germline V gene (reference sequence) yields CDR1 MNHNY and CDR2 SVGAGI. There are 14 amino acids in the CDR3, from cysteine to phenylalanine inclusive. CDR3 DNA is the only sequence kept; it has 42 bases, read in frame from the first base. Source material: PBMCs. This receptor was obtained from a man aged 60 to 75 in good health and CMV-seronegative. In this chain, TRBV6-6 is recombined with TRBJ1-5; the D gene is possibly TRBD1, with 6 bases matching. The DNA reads TGTGCCAGCAGTTACTCGACAGGTAATCAGCCCCAGCATTTT. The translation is CASSYSTGNQPQHF.